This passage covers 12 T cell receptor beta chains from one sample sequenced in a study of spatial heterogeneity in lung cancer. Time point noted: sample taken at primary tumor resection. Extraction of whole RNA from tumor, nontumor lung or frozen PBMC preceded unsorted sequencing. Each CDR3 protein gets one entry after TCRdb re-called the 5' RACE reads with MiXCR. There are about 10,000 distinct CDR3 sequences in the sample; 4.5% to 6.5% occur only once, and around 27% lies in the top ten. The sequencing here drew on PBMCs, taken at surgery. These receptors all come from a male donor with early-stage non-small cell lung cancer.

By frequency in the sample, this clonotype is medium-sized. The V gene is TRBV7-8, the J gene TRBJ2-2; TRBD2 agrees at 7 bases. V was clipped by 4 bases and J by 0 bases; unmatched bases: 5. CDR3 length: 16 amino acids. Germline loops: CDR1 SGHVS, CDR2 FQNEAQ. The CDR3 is CASSSQTSPNTGELFF. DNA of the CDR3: TGTGCCAGCAGCTCGCAGACTAGCCCGAACACCGGGGAGCTGTTTTTT.

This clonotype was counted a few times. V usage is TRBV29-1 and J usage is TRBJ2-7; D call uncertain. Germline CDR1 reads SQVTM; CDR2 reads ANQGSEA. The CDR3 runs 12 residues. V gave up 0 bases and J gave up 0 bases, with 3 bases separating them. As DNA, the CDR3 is TGCAGCGTTGAAGAGGACTCCTACGAGCAGTACTTC. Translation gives CSVEEDSYEQYF.

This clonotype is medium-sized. The CDR3 DNA follows: TGCAGCGCCTACCAAGACAGTATCTTTATCGGCTACACCTTC. It is translated as CSAYQDSIFIGYTF. This chain connects TRBV29-1 to TRBJ1-2; TRBD1 might be the D (5 bases). The ends were cut back, 7 bases at V and 8 bases at J, with 23 bases in the middle. The germline CDR1 and CDR2 sequences are SQVTM and ANQGSEA. This CDR3 is built from 14 residues.

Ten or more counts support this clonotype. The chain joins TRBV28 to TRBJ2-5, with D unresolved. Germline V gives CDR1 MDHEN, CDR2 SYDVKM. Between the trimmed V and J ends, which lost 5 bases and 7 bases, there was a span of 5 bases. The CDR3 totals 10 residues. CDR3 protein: CASSGGTQYF. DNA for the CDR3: TGTGCCAGCAGTGGTGGGACCCAGTACTTC.

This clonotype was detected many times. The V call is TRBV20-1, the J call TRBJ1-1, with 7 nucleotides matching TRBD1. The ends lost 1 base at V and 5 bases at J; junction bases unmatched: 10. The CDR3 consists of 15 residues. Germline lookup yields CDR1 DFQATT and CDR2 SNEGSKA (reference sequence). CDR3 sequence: CSARAITGEWTEAFF. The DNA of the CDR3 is TGCAGTGCTAGAGCGATAACAGGGGAATGGACTGAAGCTTTCTTT.

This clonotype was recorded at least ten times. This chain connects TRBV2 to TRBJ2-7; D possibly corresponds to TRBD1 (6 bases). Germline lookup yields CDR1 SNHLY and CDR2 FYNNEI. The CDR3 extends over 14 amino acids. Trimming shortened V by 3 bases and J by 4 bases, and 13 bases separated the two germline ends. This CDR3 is CASSEGRGSYEQYF. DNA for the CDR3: TGTGCCAGCAGTGAGGGCAGGGGATCGTACGAGCAGTACTTC.

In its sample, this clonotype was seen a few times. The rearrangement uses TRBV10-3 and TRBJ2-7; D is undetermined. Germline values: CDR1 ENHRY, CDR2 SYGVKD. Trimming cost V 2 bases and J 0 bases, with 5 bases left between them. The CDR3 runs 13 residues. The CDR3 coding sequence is TGTGCCATCAGTGAGCCTCCCTCCTACGAGCAGTACTTC. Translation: CAISEPPSYEQYF.

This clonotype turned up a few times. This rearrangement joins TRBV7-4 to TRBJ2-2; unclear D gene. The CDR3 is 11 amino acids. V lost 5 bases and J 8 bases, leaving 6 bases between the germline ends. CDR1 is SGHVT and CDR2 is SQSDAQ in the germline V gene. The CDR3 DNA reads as TGTGCCAGCAGCCCAGGAGGGGAGCTGTTTTTT. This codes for CASSPGGELFF.

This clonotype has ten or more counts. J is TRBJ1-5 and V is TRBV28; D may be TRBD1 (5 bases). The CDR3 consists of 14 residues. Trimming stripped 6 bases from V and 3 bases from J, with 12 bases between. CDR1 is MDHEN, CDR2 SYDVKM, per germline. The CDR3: CASSLDRNNQPQHF. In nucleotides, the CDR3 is TGTGCCAGCAGCCTTGACAGAAACAATCAGCCCCAGCATTTT.

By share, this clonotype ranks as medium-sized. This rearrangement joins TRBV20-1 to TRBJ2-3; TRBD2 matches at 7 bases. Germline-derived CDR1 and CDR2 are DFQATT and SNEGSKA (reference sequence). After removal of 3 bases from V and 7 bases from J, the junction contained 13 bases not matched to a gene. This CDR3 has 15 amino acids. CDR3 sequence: CSASDPSGQRNTQYF. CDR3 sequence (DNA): TGCAGTGCTAGCGACCCTAGCGGCCAAAGGAATACGCAGTATTTT.

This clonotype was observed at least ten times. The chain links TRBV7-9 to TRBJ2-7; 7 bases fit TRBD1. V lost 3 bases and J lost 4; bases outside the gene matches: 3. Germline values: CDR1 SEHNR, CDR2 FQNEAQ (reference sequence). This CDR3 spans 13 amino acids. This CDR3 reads CASSLGQMYEQYF. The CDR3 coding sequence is TGTGCCAGCAGCTTGGGACAGATGTACGAGCAGTACTTC.

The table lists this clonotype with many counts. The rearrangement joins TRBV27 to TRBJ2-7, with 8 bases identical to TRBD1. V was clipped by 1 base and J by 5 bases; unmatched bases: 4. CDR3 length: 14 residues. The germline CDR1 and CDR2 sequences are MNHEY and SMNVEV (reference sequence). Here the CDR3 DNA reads TGTGCCAGCAGTTTATTGCAGGGGGCTGACGAGCAGTACTTC. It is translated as CASSLLQGADEQYF.